Following are 18 T cell receptor beta chains from one sample sequenced in a study of blood T cell repertoires in COVID-19. The assay was immunoSEQ multiplex PCR, and TCRdb's table has in-frame clones only and misses some. The sample includes tens of thousands of clones, about 80% seen only once; the top ten take roughly 7.3%. Sequenced: peripheral blood. These receptors all come from a man aged 65 to 79 with acute or convalescent COVID-19.

This chain links TRBV6-2 or TRBV6-3 with TRBJ2-3; 8 bases are shared with TRBD2. Germline CDR1 is MNHEY and CDR2 is SVGEGT. The CDR3 is made up of 17 amino acids. J was trimmed by 6 bases and V by 2 bases; bases with no gene match: 13. CDR3 bases: TGTGCCAGCAGTTACCCCTATCGCGGGACTAGTGGCGATACGCAGTATTTT. This codes for CASSYPYRGTSGDTQYF.

The chain employs TRBV28 and TRBJ1-1, with D perhaps TRBD1 (6 bases). The CDR3 is 14 amino acids. CDR1 MDHEN and CDR2 SYDVKM come from the germline V gene. Between the trimmed V and J ends, which lost 2 bases and 4 bases, there was a span of 11 bases. The CDR3 DNA follows: TGTGCCAGCAGTTTACCCAGGGGTGGCACTGAAGCTTTCTTT. Amino acids: CASSLPRGGTEAFF.

V usage is TRBV7-8 and J usage is TRBJ2-3, with TRBD2 identical over 11 bases. The ends lost 4 bases at V and 1 base at J; junction bases unmatched: 4. Germline lookup yields CDR1 SGHVS and CDR2 FQNEAQ. This CDR3 has 16 amino acids. The chain's CDR3 is CASSWWTSGRTDTQYF. The CDR3 DNA is TGTGCCAGCAGCTGGTGGACTAGCGGGCGCACAGATACGCAGTATTTT.

This rearrangement joins TRBV5-1 to TRBJ2-3; 9 bases line up with TRBD2. Germline lookup yields CDR1 SGHRS and CDR2 YFSETQ. The CDR3 loop spans 17 amino acids. The ends lost 0 bases at V and 0 bases at J; junction bases unmatched: 5. DNA of the CDR3: TGCGCCAGCAGCTTGGCCTCTAGCGGGATTAGCACAGATACGCAGTATTTT. This encodes CASSLASSGISTDTQYF. The variable domain in full, completed from reference TRBV5-1 and TRBJ2-3, reads KAGVTQTPRYLIKTRGQQVTLSCSPISGHRSVSWYQQTPGQGLQFLFEYFSETQRNKGNFPGRFSGRQFSNSRSEMNVSTLELGDSALYLCASSLASSGISTDTQYFGPGTRLTVL.

This clone was detected once. CDR3 DNA: TGTGCCAGCAGACGCAGGGTCCAAGAGACCCAGTACTTC. This gives the protein CASRRRVQETQYF. V and J are TRBV6-5 and TRBJ2-5; possible D gene TRBD1, 5 bases. V lost 6 bases, J lost 1 base, and 9 bases lay in between. CDR1 and CDR2 from the germline V gene are MNHEY and SVGAGI. This CDR3 is 13 amino acids long.

The gene calls are TRBV9 and TRBJ2-5; 11 bases are shared with TRBD2. V lost 0 bases, J lost 4 bases, and 2 bases stayed unmatched. Per the germline V gene, CDR1 is SGDLS and CDR2 is YYNGEE. This CDR3 region has 15 residues. The CDR3 loop is CASSVVAGGRETQYF. CDR3 DNA sequence: TGTGCCAGCAGCGTAGTAGCGGGGGGGCGAGAGACCCAGTACTTC.

The chain joins TRBV24-1 to TRBJ2-6; D is undetermined. V was trimmed by 4 bases and J by 1 base, leaving 7 bases between them. CDR1 is KGHDR, CDR2 SFDVKD, per germline. The CDR3 has 15 amino acids. CDR3 amino acids: CATSDSQSGANVLTF. DNA for the CDR3: TGTGCCACCAGTGACTCGCAGTCTGGGGCCAACGTCCTGACTTTC.

The genes are TRBV4-2 and TRBJ2-5; TRBD2 matches at 9 bases. Germline V gene sequence: CDR1 LGHNA, CDR2 YNFKEQ. CDR3 length: 15 residues. The ends lost 4 bases at V and 4 bases at J; junction bases unmatched: 7. CDR3 region: CASSLREGQGETQYF. The DNA of the CDR3 is TGTGCCAGCAGCCTGCGGGAGGGCCAAGGAGAGACCCAGTACTTC.

V usage is TRBV5-1 and J usage is TRBJ2-1, with a possible D match to TRBD2 (6 bases). The V end lost 1 base, the J end lost 6 bases, and 14 bases lay between the germline ends. The CDR3 runs 15 residues. The germline V gene encodes CDR1 SGHRS and CDR2 YFSETQ. The CDR3 loop reads CASSLMWQRVNEQFF. DNA of the CDR3: TGCGCCAGCAGCTTGATGTGGCAGCGGGTCAATGAGCAGTTCTTC.

Only a few counts were recorded for this clone. The genes are TRBV5-1 and TRBJ1-1; no reliable D call. V was cut by 3 bases and J by 2 bases, with 23 bases left in between. This CDR3 has 18 amino acids. Germline V gene sequence: CDR1 SGHRS, CDR2 YFSETQ. In DNA, the CDR3 is TGCGCCAGCAGCTCCTTTCCGGGTCTCCAGCACCCTAACACTGAAGCTTTCTTT. Its translation: CASSSFPGLQHPNTEAFF.

The genes are TRBV28 and TRBJ1-3, with TRBD1 identical over 7 bases. Germline trimming cut 2 bases from V and 1 base from J; bases unmatched to any gene: 5. From germline, CDR1 is MDHEN and CDR2 SYDVKM. The CDR3 totals 16 residues. CDR3 nucleotides: TGTGCCAGCAGTTTAGGGAACAGGGGATCTGGAAACACCATATATTTT. This sequence encodes CASSLGNRGSGNTIYF.

This chain joins TRBV10-1 and TRBJ1-4, with D perhaps TRBD1 (6 bases). CDR3 length: 12 residues. The germline V gene encodes CDR1 WNHNN and CDR2 SYGVQD (reference sequence). V was cut by 5 bases and J by 8 bases, with 9 bases left in between. This CDR3 is CASSPGEEKLFF. CDR3 DNA: TGCGCCAGCAGTCCAGGGGAAGAAAAACTGTTTTTT.

This clone was picked up a small number of times. The chain recombines TRBV7-2 with TRBJ2-7, with D maybe TRBD1 (5 bases). The V end was cut by 0 bases, the J end by 2 bases, with 8 bases between. Germline assignment: CDR1 SGHTA and CDR2 FQGNSA. The CDR3 runs to 14 residues. CDR3 DNA: TGTGCCAGCAGCTTAGCAGGGGCTGCCTACGAGCAGTACTTC. This translates into CASSLAGAAYEQYF.

The V call is TRBV2, the J call TRBJ1-4; D gene ambiguous. In germline, CDR1 is SNHLY, CDR2 FYNNEI. The CDR3 has 16 amino acids. The germline V and J ends were trimmed by 5 bases and 8 bases, with 21 bases remaining between them. The CDR3 here is CASSIRTTNGKEKLFF. Written as DNA, the CDR3 is TGTGCCAGCAGTATTAGAACGACTAACGGAAAGGAAAAACTGTTTTTT.

The chain joins TRBV5-6 to TRBJ2-2; 8 bases line up with TRBD1. The CDR3 is 17 amino acids. Germline V gene sequence: CDR1 SGHDT, CDR2 YYEEEE. Trimming took 0 bases from V and 4 from J; bases not matched to a gene: 8. For the CDR3, the DNA is TGTGCCAGCAGCTTGGCTGGCGACAGGGGCTTCACCGGGGAGCTGTTTTTT. This codes for CASSLAGDRGFTGELFF.

The chain uses TRBV6-2 or TRBV6-3 and TRBJ2-1; 7 bases are shared with TRBD2. V lost 6 bases and J lost 9; bases outside the gene matches: 8. CDR1 MNHEY and CDR2 SVGEGT come from the germline V gene. The CDR3 contains 13 residues. As DNA, the CDR3 is TGTGCCAGCAGACCTTCTAGCGGTGCTGAGCAGTTCTTC. Its translation is CASRPSSGAEQFF.

The chain recombines TRBV28 with TRBJ2-1; TRBD1 is a possible D gene (6 bases). Trimming removed 7 bases from V and 4 bases from J, with 17 bases in between. This CDR3 has 15 amino acids. CDR1 MDHEN and CDR2 SYDVKM come from the germline V gene. CDR3 nucleotide sequence: TGTGCCAGCACTCTTCTCAGGGGAAGGTACAATGAGCAGTTCTTC. It is translated as CASTLLRGRYNEQFF. Using reference TRBV28 and TRBJ2-1 for the parts outside the CDR3, the full variable domain is DVKVTQSSRYLVKRTGEKVFLECVQDMDHENMFWYRQDPGLGLRLIYFSYDVKMKEKGDIPEGYSVSREKKERFSLILESASTNQTSMYLCASTLLRGRYNEQFFGPGTRLTVL.

The rearrangement uses TRBV27 and TRBJ2-7, with 7 bases that match TRBD1. Germline CDR1 is MNHEY and CDR2 is SMNVEV (reference sequence). The junction had 4 bases not matched to a gene; V was cut back by 6 bases and J by 2 bases. The CDR3 runs 13 residues. CDR3 DNA: TGTGCCAGCAGCCCGACAGGGCCCTACGAGCAGTACTTC. This translates into CASSPTGPYEQYF.